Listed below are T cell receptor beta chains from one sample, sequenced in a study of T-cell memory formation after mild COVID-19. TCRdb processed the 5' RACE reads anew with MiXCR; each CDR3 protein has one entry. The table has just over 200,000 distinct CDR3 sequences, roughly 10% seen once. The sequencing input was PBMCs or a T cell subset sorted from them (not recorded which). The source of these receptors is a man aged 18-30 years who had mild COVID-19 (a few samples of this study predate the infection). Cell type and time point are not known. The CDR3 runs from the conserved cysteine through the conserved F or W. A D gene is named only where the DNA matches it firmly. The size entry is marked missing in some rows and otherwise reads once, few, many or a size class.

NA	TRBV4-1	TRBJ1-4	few	TGCGCCAGCAGCCCTTCCCAGGGAAGCGTAGGCGAAAAACTGTTTTTT	CASSPSQGSVGEKLFF
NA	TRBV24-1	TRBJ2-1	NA	TGTGCCACCAGTGATTTAGGAGGGTTTGAGGATGAGCAGTTCTTC	CATSDLGGFEDEQFF
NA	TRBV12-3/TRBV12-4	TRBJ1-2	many	TGTGCCAGCAGTTTACGCCGAGCAATCGGTCTTGGCTACACCTTC	CASSLRRAIGLGYTF
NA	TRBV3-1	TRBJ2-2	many	TGTGCCAGCAGCCAAGGGCCCGGGGAGCTGTTTTTT	CASSQGPGELFF
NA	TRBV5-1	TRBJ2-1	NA	TGCGCCAGCTCGACTGACTACAATGAGCAGTTCTTC	CASSTDYNEQFF
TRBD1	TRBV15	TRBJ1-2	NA	TGTGCCACCAGCGTACAGGGGGACTATGGCTACACCTTC	CATSVQGDYGYTF
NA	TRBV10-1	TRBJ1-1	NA	TGCGCCAGCAGTGACGGGGGTTTCGCTGAAGCTTTCTTT	CASSDGGFAEAFF
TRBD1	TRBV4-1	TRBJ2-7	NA	TGCGCCAGCAGCCACCAAGGGGGCGGACGCTCCTACGAGCAGTACTTC	CASSHQGGGRSYEQYF
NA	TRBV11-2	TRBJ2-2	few	TGTGCCAGCAGCTTTAGAGTGAGCAGCTTCACCGGGGAGCTGTTTTTT	CASSFRVSSFTGELFF
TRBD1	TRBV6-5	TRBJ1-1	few	TGTGCCAGCAGACTACAGGGGAACGGGAGGAACACTGAAGCTTTCTTT	CASRLQGNGRNTEAFF
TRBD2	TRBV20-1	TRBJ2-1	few	TGCAGTGCTAGAGATCCTTGGCGGGGGGGGAATGAGCAGTTCTTC	CSARDPWRGGNEQFF
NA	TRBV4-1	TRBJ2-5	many	TGCGCCAGCAGCTCCGGGGGGCTCTTACAAGAGACCCAGTACTTC	CASSSGGLLQETQYF
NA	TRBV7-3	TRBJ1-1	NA	TGTGCCAGCAGTACTGACAGGTACACTGAAGCTTTCTTT	CASSTDRYTEAFF
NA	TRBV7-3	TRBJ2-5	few	TGTGCCAGCAGCTTATCCCCATCCCAAGAGACCCAGTACTTC	CASSLSPSQETQYF
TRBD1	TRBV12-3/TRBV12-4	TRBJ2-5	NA	TGTGCCAGCAGCCCAGGGGGCAGGGGCGGGACCCAGTACTTC	CASSPGGRGGTQYF
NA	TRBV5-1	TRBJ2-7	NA	TGCGCCAGCAGCTTAGGGCCCGTAGAGTACGAGCAGTACTTC	CASSLGPVEYEQYF
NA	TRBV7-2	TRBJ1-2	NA	TGTGCCAGCAGCTTAGTCGGGTGGCTCTCGAATGGCTACACCTTC	CASSLVGWLSNGYTF
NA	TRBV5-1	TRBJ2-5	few	TGCGCCAGCAGCTTACAGGGACGGGGGGAAGAGACCCAGTACTTC	CASSLQGRGEETQYF
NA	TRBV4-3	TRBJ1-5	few	TGCGCCAGCAGCCAAGACCGGTGGGGCAATCAGCCCCAGCATTTT	CASSQDRWGNQPQHF
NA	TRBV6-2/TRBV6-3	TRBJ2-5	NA	TGTGCCAGCAGTTTTCCCCGGACACGCTTGTACCAAGAGACCCAGTACTTC	CASSFPRTRLYQETQYF
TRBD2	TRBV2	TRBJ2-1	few	TGTGCCAGCAGTCGACTAGCGGATGAGCAGTTCTTC	CASSRLADEQFF
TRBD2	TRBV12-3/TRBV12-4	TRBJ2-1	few	TGTGCCAGCACCACCAGCGGGGGCCACAATGAGCAGTTCTTC	CASTTSGGHNEQFF
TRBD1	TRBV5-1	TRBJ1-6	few	TGCGCCAGCAGTCGGGGACAGGGGGTGTCTAATTCACCCCTCCACTTT	CASSRGQGVSNSPLHF
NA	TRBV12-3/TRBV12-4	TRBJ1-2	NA	TGTGCCAGCAGTTTAAGTGGACACAATGGCTACACCTTC	CASSLSGHNGYTF
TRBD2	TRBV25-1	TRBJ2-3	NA	TGTGCCAGCAGTGGGCGGGGGGGACCAGATACGCAGTATTTT	CASSGRGGPDTQYF
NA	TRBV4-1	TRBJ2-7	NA	TGCGCCAGCAGCCCCTCCGAGGCGGTGTACGAGCAGTACTTC	CASSPSEAVYEQYF
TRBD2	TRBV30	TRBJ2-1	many	TGTGCCTGGGCGGGGGGTAATGAGCAGTTCTTC	CAWAGGNEQFF
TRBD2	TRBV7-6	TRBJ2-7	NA	TGTGCACCACTACTGACTAGCGGTATCGCCTACGAGCAGTACTTC	CAPLLTSGIAYEQYF
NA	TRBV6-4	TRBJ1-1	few	TGTGCCAGCAGTGTTTCGGAGTTGGGTGAAGCTTTCTTT	CASSVSELGEAFF
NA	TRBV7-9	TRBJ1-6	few	TGTGCCAGCAGCTTCTTCAGAAACTATAATTCACCCCTCCACTTT	CASSFFRNYNSPLHF
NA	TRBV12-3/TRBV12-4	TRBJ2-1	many	TGTGCCAGCAGTTTAACGGCGGCGGGGTACAATGAGCAGTTCTTC	CASSLTAAGYNEQFF
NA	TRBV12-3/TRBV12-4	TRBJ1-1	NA	TGTGCCAGCAGCCCAGGACAGTTAGCCTTCTTT	CASSPGQLAFF
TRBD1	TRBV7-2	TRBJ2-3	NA	TGTGCCAGCAGCTTAGGGGACAGGCAGTATTTT	CASSLGDRQYF
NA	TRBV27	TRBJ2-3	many	TGTGCCAGCAGCAGCCGGGAGACGTTGACAGATACGCAGTATTTT	CASSSRETLTDTQYF
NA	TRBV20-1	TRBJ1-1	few	TGCAGTGCTTGGGGTGGGACAAAGCCTGAAGCTTTCTTT	CSAWGGTKPEAFF
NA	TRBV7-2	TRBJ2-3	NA	TGTGCCAGCAGCTTTAGCTGGGGGGCCCGCCCAGATACGCAGTATTTT	CASSFSWGARPDTQYF
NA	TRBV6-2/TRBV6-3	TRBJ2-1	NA	TGTGCCAGCAGTTACATGCCGGGGGGCATAAATGAGCAGTTCTTC	CASSYMPGGINEQFF
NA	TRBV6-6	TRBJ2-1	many	TGTGCCAGCACCGAAGGGGGTGAGCAGTTCTTC	CASTEGGEQFF
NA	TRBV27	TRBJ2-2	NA	TGTGCCAGCAGGAGGGAAACCGGGGAGCTGTTTTTT	CASRRETGELFF
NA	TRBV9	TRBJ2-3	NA	TGTGCCAGCAGCGTAGCCTCGTCCACAGATACGCAGTATTTT	CASSVASSTDTQYF
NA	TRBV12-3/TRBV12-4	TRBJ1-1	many	TGTGCCAGCAGGACAAACACTGAAGCTTTCTTT	CASRTNTEAFF
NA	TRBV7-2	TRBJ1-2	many	TGTGCCAGCAGCTTAGTTTTATCCCCAGTGGGGTCAAACTATGGCTACACCTTC	CASSLVLSPVGSNYGYTF